These 8 T cell receptor beta chains originate from one sample sequenced in a study of blood T cells in healthy people across ages. The use of a sample-barcoded 5' primer and a J-beta primer mix characterized a second PCR of roughly 6 to 12 cycles. In TCRdb, the 5' RACE reads were re-called with MiXCR into one record per CDR3 protein. The sample holds 1.5 million to 2 million distinct CDR3 sequences, roughly 32% seen once. The specimen was blood. The source of these receptors is a woman in her thirties in good health.

This chain uses TRBV20-1 with TRBJ1-2; D is unresolved. V was pared by 2 bases and J by 5 bases, with 12 bases between. Germline loops: CDR1 DFQATT, CDR2 SNEGSKA (reference sequence). The CDR3 consists of 13 residues. CDR3 nucleotide sequence: TGCAGTGCTAGATCCCTCGAGGAGTATGGCTACACCTTC. Translating gives CSARSLEEYGYTF.

This clonotype has a handful of counts. The V gene is TRBV6-2 or TRBV6-3, the J gene TRBJ2-1; D perhaps matches TRBD2 (7 bases). The ends were cut back, 2 bases at V and 0 bases at J, with 14 bases in the middle. This CDR3 is built from 17 residues. Per the germline V gene, CDR1 is MNHEY and CDR2 is SVGEGT. The CDR3 here is CASSYQRDISSYNEQFF. The CDR3 region has the DNA TGTGCCAGCAGTTACCAGCGGGACATAAGCTCCTACAATGAGCAGTTCTTC.

This clonotype showed up just a few times. V and J are TRBV4-2 and TRBJ1-4; tentatively, D is TRBD1 (5 bases). CDR1 LGHNA and CDR2 YNFKEQ come from the germline V gene. The CDR3 spans 16 residues. The V gene lost 0 bases and the J gene lost 6 bases, with 14 bases spanning the gap. The CDR3 DNA follows: TGTGCCAGCAGCCAAGATATTGGCGGGACGGATGAAAAACTGTTTTTT. This encodes CASSQDIGGTDEKLFF.

The chain couples TRBV29-1 to TRBJ2-3, with a tentative D call TRBD2 (5 bases). V gave up 6 bases and J gave up 5 bases, with 12 bases separating them. Germline CDR1 SQVTM, CDR2 ANQGSEA. The CDR3 extends over 12 amino acids. The CDR3 nucleotides read TGCAGCGTCGGGGTAGTTTTAGATACGCAGTATTTT. This codes for CSVGVVLDTQYF.

There are a few counts of this clonotype. The chain carries TRBV29-1 and TRBJ2-1, with 11 bases matching TRBD2. Germline trimming cut 6 bases from V and 6 bases from J; bases unmatched to any gene: 7. CDR1 SQVTM and CDR2 ANQGSEA come from the germline V gene. This CDR3 spans 14 amino acids. As DNA, the CDR3 is TGCAGCGTGGGACTAGCGGCCAGGGCCAATGAGCAGTTCTTC. Its protein product is CSVGLAARANEQFF.

The chain combines TRBV10-1 with TRBJ2-2; D remains ambiguous. V was trimmed by 4 bases and J by 5 bases, leaving 11 bases between them. The length of the CDR3 is 14 residues. Per germline, CDR1 WNHNN and CDR2 SYGVQD (reference sequence). The CDR3 protein is CASSASVSTGELFF. The CDR3 DNA sequence: TGCGCCAGCAGTGCGTCAGTATCGACCGGGGAGCTGTTTTTT.

In this sample, this clonotype turned up many times. The rearrangement links TRBV4-1 to TRBJ2-7; D is unclear. There are 13 residues in the CDR3. Germline CDR1 MGHRA, CDR2 YSYEKL. The V end lost 0 bases, the J end lost 3 bases, and 6 bases lay between the germline ends. The CDR3: CASSQDSFYEQYF. The CDR3 DNA is TGCGCCAGCAGCCAAGACAGCTTCTACGAGCAGTACTTC.

The chain links TRBV5-1 to TRBJ2-7; D possibly corresponds to TRBD2 (6 bases). The CDR3 has 15 residues. Trimming stripped 0 bases from V and 2 bases from J, with 12 bases between. From germline, CDR1 is SGHRS and CDR2 YFSETQ. This CDR3 is CASSLGGRGAYEQYF. CDR3 DNA: TGCGCCAGCAGCTTGGGGGGTCGCGGGGCCTACGAGCAGTACTTC.